This passage covers 31 T cell receptor beta chains from one sample sequenced in a study of T-cell reconstitution after alpha-beta-depleted transplantation in children (dated by TCRdb to the mid-2010s). Libraries came from PCR. Sequencing was carried out with an Illumina HiSeq 2500. Molecular barcoding was employed in the preparation of TCR libraries, with unique molecular identifiers being used to normalize TCRbeta repertoire quantification. TCRdb cleaned the public reads at Q25 with fastp, built clones with MiXCR and kept in-frame beta chains. Records with the same CDR3 protein are collapsed into one entry carrying the most frequent genes and DNA. In all, the sample holds around 500,000 distinct CDR3 sequences, and roughly 23% of those were seen once. Roughly 15% of the sample is held by the ten biggest clonotypes. The sample's treatment or condition, from its label and the paper: allogeneic hematopoietic cell transplantation with graft depleted of TCRalphabeta T cells and CD19 B cells.

Material: PBMCs, mostly from graft donor cells, obtained 360 days after TCRalphabeta/CD19-depleted stem cell transplant. Source of these receptors: a boy in the first two years of life who had a stem cell transplant for acute myeloid leukemia, so the T cells may come from the graft donor.

In its sample, this clonotype was seen a few times. The chain joins TRBV6-1 to TRBJ1-2; TRBD1 agrees at 11 bases. Trimming at V came to 5 bases and at J to 5 bases, leaving 10 bases not matched to a gene. The CDR3 has 16 residues. The germline V gene has CDR1 MNHNS and CDR2 SASEGT. This CDR3 is CASSRTGGGDGYGYTF. The CDR3 DNA is TGTGCCAGCAGTCGGACAGGGGGCGGCGATGGGTATGGCTACACCTTC.

This clonotype appeared many times. The rearrangement joins TRBV7-2 to TRBJ2-7, with D possibly matching TRBD1 (6 bases). The CDR3 has 15 residues. Germline CDR1 is SGHTA and CDR2 is FQGNSA. Trimming removed 5 bases from V and 1 base from J, with 15 bases in between. As DNA, the CDR3 is TGTGCCAGCAGCCCCCCGGGACAAAAATCCTACGAGCAGTACGTC. As protein: CASSPPGQKSYEQYV.

This clonotype appeared many times. The chain recombines TRBV7-2 with TRBJ2-2; D is perhaps TRBD2 (6 bases). The germline gives CDR1 SGHTA, CDR2 FQGNSA. The CDR3 is 16 amino acids. Trimming removed 5 bases at V and 4 bases at J, with 17 bases between. This CDR3 is CASSRNQGGGTGELFF. The DNA for the CDR3 is TGTGCCAGCAGCCGGAATCAGGGAGGTGGCACCGGGGAGCTGTTTTTT.

This clonotype was seen many times. This chain uses TRBV5-1 with TRBJ2-1; 7 bases fit TRBD1. Germline trimming cut 4 bases from V and 3 bases from J; bases unmatched to any gene: 4. CDR3 length: 14 amino acids. CDR1 and CDR2 from the germline V gene are SGHRS and YFSETQ. The CDR3 DNA follows: TGCGCCAGCAGCGGGGGACAGAACTACAATGAGCAGTTCTTC. Its protein product is CASSGGQNYNEQFF.

The chain links TRBV29-1 to TRBJ2-7, with D uncertain. This CDR3 comprises 13 residues. Germline V CDR1 and CDR2: SQVTM, ANQGSEA. V gave up 5 bases and J gave up 0 bases, with 11 bases separating them. The CDR3 loop is CSVRTRRSYEQYF. The CDR3 DNA reads as TGCAGCGTTCGGACGAGACGCTCCTACGAGCAGTACTTC.

DNA of the CDR3: TGTGCCAGCAGTTTAAGGTCGGGGGCCGGGGAGCTGTTTTTT. It translates to CASSLRSGAGELFF. The rearrangement uses TRBV12-3 or TRBV12-4 and TRBJ2-2, with D possibly matching TRBD2 (6 bases). V lost 2 bases to trimming and J lost 6 bases, with 10 bases between them. The CDR3 is 14 amino acids.

This clonotype has more than one count but fewer than ten. The V and J genes are TRBV20-1 and TRBJ1-1; a weak D match, TRBD1 (5 bases). V dropped 7 bases and J dropped 4 bases, with 13 bases sitting between them. From germline, CDR1 is DFQATT and CDR2 SNEGSKA (reference sequence). CDR3 length: 12 residues. Here the CDR3 DNA reads TGCAGTGGGGTAGCCGGGGGCACTGAAGCTTTCTTT. The encoded protein is CSGVAGGTEAFF.

This clonotype was detected ten times or more. The V gene is TRBV12-3 or TRBV12-4, the J gene TRBJ2-5, with TRBD1 identical over 7 bases. V was pared by 5 bases and J by 6 bases, with 6 bases of the junction left unmatched. The CDR3 is 13 residues long. CDR3 region: CASSGTVRKTQYF. The CDR3 DNA reads as TGTGCCAGCAGTGGGACAGTCCGGAAGACCCAGTACTTC.

The sample holds many counts of this clonotype. This chain joins TRBV20-1 and TRBJ2-5; D tentatively reads TRBD1 or TRBD2 (5 bases each). Trimming stripped 3 bases from V and 3 bases from J, with 20 bases between. The CDR3 covers 16 residues. Germline assignment: CDR1 DFQATT and CDR2 SNEGSKA (reference sequence). In DNA, the CDR3 is TGCAGTGCTAGCCCAAGCGAGGGGCTGGCTGAAGAGACCCAGTACTTC. Its protein product is CSASPSEGLAEETQYF.

This clonotype was found many times. The rearrangement uses TRBV7-9 and TRBJ2-1; 7 bases line up with TRBD2. CDR1 and CDR2 from the germline V gene are SEHNR and FQNEAQ (reference sequence). CDR3 length: 17 amino acids. The trim removed 7 bases at V and 5 bases at J, leaving 17 bases unmatched. The CDR3 DNA sequence: TGTGCCAGCATGCCATACCCTAGCGGCAAGACCCACAATGAGCAGTTCTTC. Translated: CASMPYPSGKTHNEQFF.

Many counts were recorded for this clonotype. The rearrangement joins TRBV29-1 to TRBJ2-3, with D tentatively TRBD1 (6 bases). Trimming stripped 7 bases from V and 0 bases from J, with 14 bases between. CDR1 is SQVTM and CDR2 is ANQGSEA in the germline V gene. The CDR3 is made up of 14 amino acids. As DNA, the CDR3 is TGCAGCGCCTCCGGGGACACTAGCACAGATACGCAGTATTTT. It is translated as CSASGDTSTDTQYF.

The chain recombines TRBV3-1 with TRBJ2-1; 9 bases are a match to TRBD2. This CDR3 is built from 19 residues. The trim removed 11 bases at V and 7 bases at J, leaving 27 bases unmatched. The V gene's germline CDR1 is LGHDT and CDR2 YNNKEL (reference sequence). The CDR3 here is CAFCLNTGLAGAWGNEQFF. The CDR3 nucleotides are TGTGCCTTCTGTTTAAACACAGGGTTAGCGGGGGCCTGGGGGAATGAGCAGTTCTTC.

The chain carries TRBV15 and TRBJ2-7; D might be TRBD1 (6 bases). Looked up from germline, CDR1 is LNHNV and CDR2 is YYDKDF (reference sequence). The CDR3 contains 13 residues. V was cut by 4 bases and J by 1 base, with 8 bases left in between. CDR3 sequence reads: CATSTGESYEQYF. CDR3 DNA: TGTGCCACCAGCACAGGGGAATCCTACGAGCAGTACTTC.

At least ten counts were recorded for this clonotype. CDR3 nucleotide sequence: TGCGCCAGCAGCGGACTAGCGGGGGATTACGAGCAGTACTTC. Its protein product is CASSGLAGDYEQYF. The J gene is TRBJ2-7, the V gene TRBV10-2, with TRBD2 identical over 13 bases. V trimming: 6 bases; J trimming: 4 bases; junction bases outside the gene matches: 3. Germline values: CDR1 WSHSY, CDR2 SAAADI. CDR3 length equals 14 residues.

The rearrangement joins TRBV6-5 to TRBJ2-1, with 8 nucleotides matching TRBD2. The CDR3 spans 13 residues. Per the germline V gene, CDR1 is MNHEY and CDR2 is SVGAGI. The ends lost 0 bases at V and 14 bases at J; junction bases unmatched: 6. CDR3 sequence (DNA): TGTGCCAGCAGTTACTCTCTCGGCGGGGGGAAGTTCTTC. Protein sequence: CASSYSLGGGKFF.

This clonotype was seen a handful of times. This rearrangement joins TRBV7-8 to TRBJ2-5, with unresolved D. This CDR3 is built from 15 residues. V was shortened by 1 base and J by 2 bases, with 11 bases between the two germline ends. The germline CDR1 and CDR2 sequences are SGHVS and FQNEAQ. The CDR3 region has the DNA TGTGCCAGCAGCTTAGTTTTCCTGGATCAAGAGACCCAGTACTTC. Translating gives CASSLVFLDQETQYF.

The chain carries TRBV5-1 and TRBJ1-1; possibly TRBD1 for D (5 bases). The germline V and J ends were trimmed by 0 bases and 3 bases, with 12 bases remaining between them. This CDR3 comprises 15 residues. Per the germline V gene, CDR1 is SGHRS and CDR2 is YFSETQ. CDR3 in amino acids: CASSLETALYTEAFF. The CDR3 bases are TGCGCCAGCAGCTTGGAGACAGCCCTGTACACTGAAGCTTTCTTT. The full variable domain, completed using reference TRBV5-1 and TRBJ1-1, is KAGVTQTPRYLIKTRGQQVTLSCSPISGHRSVSWYQQTPGQGLQFLFEYFSETQRNKGNFPGRFSGRQFSNSRSEMNVSTLELGDSALYLCASSLETALYTEAFFGQGTRLTVV.

This clonotype was picked up a small number of times. This sequence joins TRBV12-3 or TRBV12-4 and TRBJ1-6; the D gene is possibly TRBD1 (5 bases). The CDR3 length is 14 residues. Trimming removed 5 bases from V and 8 bases from J, with 13 bases in between. The CDR3 is CASSRLGPDSPLHF. The CDR3 DNA sequence: TGTGCCAGCAGTCGACTGGGGCCAGATTCACCCCTCCACTTT.

There are a few counts of this clonotype. The J gene is TRBJ2-5, the V gene TRBV20-1; D unclear. V shed 8 bases and J shed 2 bases, with 12 bases lying between them. In germline, CDR1 is DFQATT, CDR2 SNEGSKA (reference sequence). The CDR3 has 12 residues. The CDR3 here is CSRRGRQETQYF. CDR3 sequence (DNA): TGCAGTAGACGTGGTCGGCAAGAGACCCAGTACTTC.

Many counts were recorded for this clonotype. The V gene is TRBV29-1, the J gene TRBJ1-1; a possible D gene is TRBD1 (5 bases). The V end was cut by 3 bases, the J end by 0 bases, with 11 bases between. The germline V gene encodes CDR1 SQVTM and CDR2 ANQGSEA. The CDR3 length is 14 residues. The CDR3 loop is CSVEGQRVNTEAFF. The CDR3, as DNA: TGCAGCGTTGAGGGGCAGAGAGTGAACACTGAAGCTTTCTTT.

In its sample, this clonotype was seen many times. Germline is not matched at one junction end, which may reflect a read error. The V and J genes are TRBV29-1 and TRBJ2-7, with 8 bases fitting TRBD1. CDR1 is SQVTM and CDR2 is ANQGSEA in the germline V gene. This CDR3 has 13 amino acids. The DNA for the CDR3 is TGCAACGTTGGAGACAGGGGACTCTACGAGCAGTACTTC. Residues: CNVGDRGLYEQYF.

This chain connects TRBV20-1 to TRBJ2-3; D uncertain. Between the trimmed V and J ends, which lost 3 bases and 4 bases, there was a span of 14 bases. This CDR3 comprises 14 residues. Germline V CDR1 and CDR2: DFQATT, SNEGSKA (reference sequence). The CDR3 loop is CSASRVLGPDTQYF. In DNA form, the CDR3 reads TGCAGTGCTAGTAGGGTCCTAGGCCCAGATACGCAGTATTTT.

This clonotype has a single count. The V call is TRBV6-2 or TRBV6-3, the J call TRBJ2-2; D unclear. In germline, CDR1 is MNHEY, CDR2 SVGEGT. The CDR3 is made up of 15 amino acids. Trimming took 8 bases from V and 3 from J, leaving 16 bases between them. CDR3 amino acids: CASEKAFPHTGELFF. The CDR3 DNA follows: TGTGCCAGCGAGAAGGCTTTTCCACACACCGGGGAGCTGTTTTTT.

This clonotype has just a few counts. This chain links TRBV5-1 with TRBJ2-7; 9 nucleotides align to TRBD1. Trimming removed 0 bases from V and 5 bases from J; junction bases left unmatched: 3. The CDR3 extends over 14 amino acids. Germline assignment: CDR1 SGHRS and CDR2 YFSETQ. DNA for the CDR3: TGCGCCAGCAGCTTGGGAACAGGGGGCCACGAGCAGTACGTC. This encodes CASSLGTGGHEQYV.

This clonotype was counted between two and nine times. This chain links TRBV7-2 with TRBJ2-7; a possible D gene is TRBD2 (6 bases). The ends were cut back, 0 bases at V and 4 bases at J, with 13 bases in the middle. Looked up from germline, CDR1 is SGHTA and CDR2 is FQGNSA. This CDR3 spans 15 amino acids. CDR3 sequence (DNA): TGTGCCAGCAGCTTAGCTAGCGGATCCGAATACGAGCAGTACGTC. Amino acid sequence: CASSLASGSEYEQYV.

The chain links TRBV12-3 or TRBV12-4 to TRBJ1-1; D gene uncertain. This CDR3 comprises 14 residues. V lost 2 bases and J lost 4, with 11 bases in between. CDR3 loop: CASSLRARRTEAFF. For the CDR3, the DNA is TGTGCCAGCAGTTTAAGGGCACGCCGCACTGAAGCTTTCTTT.

CDR3 loop: CATSRAGGGEHTQYF. DNA for the CDR3: TGTGCCACCAGCAGAGCTGGCGGGGGGGAACATACGCAGTATTTT. V gene TRBV15 combines with J gene TRBJ2-3; TRBD2 agrees at 9 bases. The germline V gene encodes CDR1 LNHNV and CDR2 YYDKDF (reference sequence). With V trimmed by 1 base and J by 7 bases, 6 bases remained unmatched. The CDR3 contains 15 residues.

The genes are TRBV11-2 and TRBJ1-2; D not resolved. Germline CDR1 SGHAT, CDR2 FQNNGV. The CDR3 sequence is 12 residues long. Trimming took off 8 bases at V and 0 bases at J, with 7 bases between the two ends. CDR3 residues: CASGTTNYGYTF. For the CDR3, the DNA is TGTGCCAGCGGCACGACTAACTATGGCTACACCTTC.

The sample holds many counts of this clonotype. V usage is TRBV29-1 and J usage is TRBJ1-4; D is perhaps TRBD1 (6 bases). Germline assignment: CDR1 SQVTM and CDR2 ANQGSEA. The CDR3 has 13 amino acids. Trimming took off 4 bases at V and 3 bases at J, with 9 bases between the two ends. CDR3 in amino acids: CSVGRGANEKLFF. As DNA, the CDR3 is TGCAGCGTTGGCAGGGGTGCTAATGAAAAACTGTTTTTT.

In the case of this clonotype: A read error may account for a junction end that differs from germline. The chain carries TRBV20-1 and TRBJ2-1; TRBD2 matches at 11 bases. From germline, CDR1 is DFQATT and CDR2 SNEGSKA (reference sequence). This CDR3 comprises 15 residues. Written as DNA, the CDR3 is TGCTGTGCTAGGCCCCTAGCGGGGGGCTATGATGAGCAGTTCTTC. It is translated as CCARPLAGGYDEQFF.

The CDR3 DNA follows: TGTGCCAGCAGCTCCGAACCGACGGACTACCAGGCTACAGATACGCAGTATTTT. This codes for CASSSEPTDYQATDTQYF. V and J are TRBV13 and TRBJ2-3; a possible D gene is TRBD2 (6 bases). The V end was cut by 4 bases, the J end by 3 bases, with 23 bases between. The germline V gene encodes CDR1 PRHDT and CDR2 FYEKMQ (reference sequence). There are 18 residues in the CDR3.